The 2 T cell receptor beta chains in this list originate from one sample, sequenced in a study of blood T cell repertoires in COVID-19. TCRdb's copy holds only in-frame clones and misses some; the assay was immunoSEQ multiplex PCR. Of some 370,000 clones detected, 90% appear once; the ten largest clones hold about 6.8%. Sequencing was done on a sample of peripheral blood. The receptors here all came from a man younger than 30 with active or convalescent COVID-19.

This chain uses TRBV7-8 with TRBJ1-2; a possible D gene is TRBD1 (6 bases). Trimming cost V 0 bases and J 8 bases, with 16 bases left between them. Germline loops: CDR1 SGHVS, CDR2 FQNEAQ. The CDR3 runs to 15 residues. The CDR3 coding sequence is TGTGCCAGCAGCTTAGCGGCAGGGGCCAGAGGAGGCTACACCTTC. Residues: CASSLAAGARGGYTF.

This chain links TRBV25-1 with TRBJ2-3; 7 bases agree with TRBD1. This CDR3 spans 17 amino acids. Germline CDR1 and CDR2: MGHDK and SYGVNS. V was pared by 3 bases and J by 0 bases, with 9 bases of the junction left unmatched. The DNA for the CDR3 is TGTGCCAGCAGTGAGTGGGGATGGGACAGCAGCACAGATACGCAGTATTTT. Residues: CASSEWGWDSSTDTQYF.